Presented here are 7 T cell receptor beta chains from one specimen sequenced in a study of CXCR3 chemokines and chemotherapy response in bladder cancer. TCRdb passed the PCR reads through MiXCR, listing each CDR3 protein once. The repertoire includes about 13,000 distinct CDR3 sequences, 12% of them detected once, and around 26% sits in the top ten. Sampling was done from a patient whose treatment included neoadjuvant chemotherapy. The receptors here all came from a human donor with bladder cancer that did not respond to neoadjuvant chemotherapy.

In its sample, this clonotype was seen many times. CDR3 sequence (DNA): TGTGCCACCAGTGATCCACACGGCTCTGGGGCCAACGTCCTGACTTTC. Protein sequence: CATSDPHGSGANVLTF. This chain joins TRBV24-1 and TRBJ2-6; no firm D call. Between the trimmed V and J ends, which lost 3 bases and 0 bases, there was a span of 8 bases. The germline V gene has CDR1 KGHDR and CDR2 SFDVKD. The CDR3 length is 16 residues.

As concerns this clonotype: This probably arose from a read error, given a far larger clone one base away. V gene TRBV6-2 or TRBV6-3 combines with J gene TRBJ2-5; D tentatively reads TRBD1 or TRBD2 (5 bases each). V lost 5 bases, J lost 11 bases, and 15 bases lay in between. CDR1 MNHEY and CDR2 SVGEGT come from the germline V gene. CDR3 length equals 12 residues. The CDR3 DNA is TGTGCCAGCAGTCTTTGGGGACCTGAGCAGTACTTC. It yields the protein CASSLWGPEQYF.

This clonotype was seen at least ten times. The CDR3 is CSAGVAGYEQFF. CDR3 in DNA: TGCAGCGCTGGGGTAGCGGGGTATGAGCAGTTCTTC. This chain links TRBV29-1 with TRBJ2-1, with 8 bases aligning to TRBD2. This CDR3 region has 12 residues. Losses at the gene ends were 7 bases for V and 8 bases for J; bases not matched to a gene: 7. Germline loops: CDR1 SQVTM, CDR2 ANQGSEA.

In the case of this clonotype: This likely came from a read error, as a far larger clone is one base away. The V call is TRBV6-1, the J call TRBJ1-1; D is undetermined. Germline V gene sequence: CDR1 MNHNS, CDR2 SASEGT. This CDR3 is 12 amino acids long. CDR3 sequence (DNA): TGTGCCAACAGTTATATGGAAAATGAAGCTTTCTTT. This codes for CANSYMENEAFF.

At least ten counts were recorded for this clonotype. The chain employs TRBV20-1 and TRBJ1-2; TRBD1 aligns across 8 bases. The germline CDR1 and CDR2 sequences are DFQATT and SNEGSKA (reference sequence). The CDR3 length is 12 residues. The V gene end was trimmed by 6 bases and the J gene end by 6 bases; junction bases not matched to a gene: 6. The CDR3, as DNA: TGCAGTGCCTGGACAGGGTGGGATGGCTACACCTTC. Encoded protein: CSAWTGWDGYTF.

In its sample, this clonotype was seen many times. The rearrangement joins TRBV7-2 to TRBJ1-2, with D possibly matching TRBD1 (5 bases). The CDR3 has 13 residues. Germline-derived CDR1 and CDR2 are SGHTA and FQGNSA. Trimming cost V 4 bases and J 7 bases, with 13 bases left between them. CDR3 bases: TGTGCCAGCAGCTCACAGGATCTACGTGGCTACACCTTC. It codes for CASSSQDLRGYTF.

Remarks on this clonotype: A much larger clone sits a single nucleotide away, making a read error possible. The chain employs TRBV19 and TRBJ1-2, with a tentative D call TRBD1 (6 bases). The CDR3 loop spans 14 amino acids. V lost 2 bases to trimming and J lost 9 bases, with 16 bases between them. The germline V gene encodes CDR1 LNHDA and CDR2 SQIVND (reference sequence). The CDR3 spells CASSIRQGQKSYTF. CDR3 DNA sequence: TGTGCCAGTAGTATACGTCAGGGGCAAAAGAGCTACACCTTC.